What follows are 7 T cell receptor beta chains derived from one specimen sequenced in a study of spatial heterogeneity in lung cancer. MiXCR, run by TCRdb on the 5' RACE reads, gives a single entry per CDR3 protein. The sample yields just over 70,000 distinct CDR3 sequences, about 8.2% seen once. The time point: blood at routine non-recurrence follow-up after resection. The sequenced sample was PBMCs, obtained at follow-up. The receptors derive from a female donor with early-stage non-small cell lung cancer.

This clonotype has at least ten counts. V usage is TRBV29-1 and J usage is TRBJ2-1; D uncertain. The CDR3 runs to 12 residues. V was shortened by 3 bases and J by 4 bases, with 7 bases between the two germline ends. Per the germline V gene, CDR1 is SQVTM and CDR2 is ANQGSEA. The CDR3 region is CSVDSRYNEQFF. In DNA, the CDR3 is TGCAGCGTTGATTCACGTTACAATGAGCAGTTCTTC.

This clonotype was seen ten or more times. CDR3 DNA sequence: TGTGCCAGCTCTCCCGACTCGCTTCCAGGACAGCCCCAGCATTTT. As protein: CASSPDSLPGQPQHF. This sequence joins TRBV18 and TRBJ1-5, with D unresolved. Trimming removed 6 bases from V and 7 bases from J, with 19 bases in between. Germline V gives CDR1 KGHSH, CDR2 LQKENI. The CDR3 totals 15 residues.

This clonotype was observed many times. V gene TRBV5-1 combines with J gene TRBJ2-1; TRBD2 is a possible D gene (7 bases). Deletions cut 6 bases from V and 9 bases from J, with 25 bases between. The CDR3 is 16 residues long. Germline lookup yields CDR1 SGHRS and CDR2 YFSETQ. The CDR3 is CASNRQGTSVQGEQFF. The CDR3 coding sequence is TGCGCCAGCAACAGACAAGGCACTAGCGTACAGGGTGAGCAGTTCTTC.

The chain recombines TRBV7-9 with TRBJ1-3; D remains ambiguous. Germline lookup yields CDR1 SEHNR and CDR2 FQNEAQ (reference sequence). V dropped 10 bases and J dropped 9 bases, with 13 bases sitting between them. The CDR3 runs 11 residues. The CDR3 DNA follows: TGTGCCACCCCCACCGGGAGCACCATATATTTT. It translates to CATPTGSTIYF.

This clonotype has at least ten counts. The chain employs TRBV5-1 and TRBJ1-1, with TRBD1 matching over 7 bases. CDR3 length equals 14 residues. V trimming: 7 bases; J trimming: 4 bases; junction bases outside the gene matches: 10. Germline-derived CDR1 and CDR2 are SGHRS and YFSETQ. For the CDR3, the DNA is TGCGCCAGCGAGAGGGGGCCTGGTAGCACTGAAGCTTTCTTT. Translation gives CASERGPGSTEAFF. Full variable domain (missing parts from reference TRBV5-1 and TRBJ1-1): KAGVTQTPRYLIKTRGQQVTLSCSPISGHRSVSWYQQTPGQGLQFLFEYFSETQRNKGNFPGRFSGRQFSNSRSEMNVSTLELGDSALYLCASERGPGSTEAFFGQGTRLTVV.

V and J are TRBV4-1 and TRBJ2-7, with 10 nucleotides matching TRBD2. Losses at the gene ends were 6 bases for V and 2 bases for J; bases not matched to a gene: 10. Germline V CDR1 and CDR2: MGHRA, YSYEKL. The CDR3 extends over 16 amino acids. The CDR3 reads CASRARAGGPAYEQYF. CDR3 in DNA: TGCGCCAGCAGGGCGAGAGCGGGAGGGCCGGCCTACGAGCAGTACTTC.

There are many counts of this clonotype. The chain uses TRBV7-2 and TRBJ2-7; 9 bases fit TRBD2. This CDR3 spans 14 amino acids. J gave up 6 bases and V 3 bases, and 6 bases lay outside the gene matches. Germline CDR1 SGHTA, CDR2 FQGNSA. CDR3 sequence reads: CASSFSGGRPEQYF. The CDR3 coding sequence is TGTGCCAGCAGCTTTAGCGGGGGACGGCCCGAGCAGTACTTC.